A selection of T cell receptor beta chains follows, all from one sample in a study of T cell repertoires in ileal Crohn's disease. The data were produced by immunoSEQ multiplex PCR, yet TCRdb's version contains in-frame clones alone and is incomplete. The sample has roughly 5,000 clones, around 83% seen once. Sequenced: ileal tissue. The receptors were sampled from an adult with Crohn's disease. The CDR3 runs from the conserved cysteine through the conserved F or W. The order of the fields is clone size, V gene, J gene, D gene, CDR3 protein, CDR3 DNA. D genes are given only for firm matches. Clone size is not always given. Where it is, it says once, few, many or a class for expanded clones.

NA	TRBV5-1	TRBJ1-6	NA	CASSLGQGTYSPLHF	TGCGCCAGCAGCTTGGGCCAGGGGACATATTCACCCCTCCACTTT
NA	TRBV28	TRBJ1-6	TRBD1	CASSTPGGGSPLHF	TGTGCCAGCAGTACACCAGGGGGCGGATCACCCCTCCACTTT
NA	TRBV6-5	TRBJ2-7	NA	CASNRDSSSYEQYF	TGTGCCAGCAATAGGGACTCCAGCTCCTACGAGCAGTACTTC
NA	TRBV10-3	TRBJ1-4	TRBD1	CATRDDRGSEKLFF	TGTGCCACCAGAGATGACAGGGGATCTGAAAAACTGTTTTTT
NA	TRBV5-4	TRBJ1-3	NA	CASSSFDTGNTIYF	TGTGCCAGCAGCTCCTTCGACACTGGAAACACCATATACTTT
NA	TRBV6-5	TRBJ2-1	TRBD1	CASSWDSRGAGEQFF	TGTGCCAGCAGTTGGGACAGTCGGGGAGCCGGTGAGCAGTTCTTC
once	TRBV29-1	TRBJ2-3	NA	CSVEGGTASTDTQYF	TGCAGCGTTGAGGGCGGGACAGCTAGCACAGATACGCAGTATTTT
NA	TRBV6-5	TRBJ2-1	TRBD1	CASSYHSGTGGYEQFF	TGTGCCAGCAGTTATCATTCTGGGACAGGGGGCTATGAGCAGTTCTTC
NA	TRBV6-4	TRBJ2-2	TRBD1	CASSDSTGDTGELFF	TGTGCCAGCAGTGACTCTACAGGGGACACCGGGGAGCTGTTTTTT
NA	TRBV4-1	TRBJ2-7	NA	CASSQESVGVPYEQYF	TGCGCCAGCAGCCAAGAATCGGTAGGGGTCCCCTACGAGCAGTACTTC
once	TRBV11-3	TRBJ2-5	NA	CASSPGAGAVEETQYF	TGTGCCAGCAGCCCGGGGGCGGGGGCCGTGGAAGAGACCCAGTACTTC
NA	TRBV10-3	TRBJ2-7	TRBD1	CAIRGTGGLDYEQYF	TGTGCCATCAGAGGGACAGGTGGGTTGGATTACGAGCAGTACTTC
few	TRBV18	TRBJ1-5	NA	CASSSRDTDQPQHF	TGTGCCAGCTCATCCCGGGACACAGATCAGCCCCAGCATTTT
NA	TRBV18	TRBJ2-1	TRBD2	CASFGTRISDNEQFF	TGTGCCAGCTTCGGGACTAGGATCAGTGACAATGAGCAGTTCTTC
NA	TRBV5-1	TRBJ1-1	NA	CASSTGTANTEAFF	TGCGCCAGCAGTACAGGGACCGCGAACACTGAAGCTTTCTTT
NA	TRBV2	TRBJ1-6	NA	CATRGTGEGSPLHF	TGTGCCACCCGCGGTACGGGGGAAGGATCACCCCTCCACTTT
NA	TRBV5-8	TRBJ1-3	TRBD1	CASSLVGGTDSGNTIYF	TGTGCCAGCAGCTTGGTAGGGGGCACCGACTCTGGAAACACCATATATTTT
NA	TRBV7-9	TRBJ1-5	TRBD1	CASSAGTGKQPQHF	TGTGCCAGCAGCGCCGGGACAGGGAAGCAGCCCCAGCATTTT
NA	TRBV6-1	TRBJ1-2	TRBD1	CASSGPPRTRGSSGYTF	TGTGCCAGCAGTGGACCCCCCCGGACCAGGGGGAGTAGTGGCTACACCTTC
once	TRBV19	TRBJ2-7	NA	CASRRAAGNYEQYF	TGTGCCAGCCGGCGGGCAGCCGGTAACTACGAGCAGTACTTC
once	TRBV10-3	TRBJ1-3	TRBD1	CASRGSGNTIYF	TGTGCCTCCAGGGGGTCTGGAAACACCATATATTTT
NA	TRBV4-1	TRBJ1-1	TRBD1	CASSRRTGGMNTEAFF	TGCGCCAGCAGCCGACGGACAGGCGGGATGAACACTGAAGCTTTCTTT
NA	TRBV28	TRBJ2-2	TRBD1	CASSFGQGLRTGELFF	TGTGCCAGCAGTTTCGGACAGGGTTTAAGGACCGGGGAGCTGTTTTTT
few	TRBV6-1	TRBJ1-3	NA	CASSELQYSGNTIYF	TGTGCCAGCAGTGAATTGCAGTACTCTGGAAACACCATATATTTT
NA	TRBV2	TRBJ2-1	NA	CASSGVFGGRSYNEQFF	TGTGCCAGCAGTGGGGTCTTCGGAGGGAGGTCCTACAATGAGCAGTTCTTC
NA	TRBV18	TRBJ2-7	NA	CASSPSTSSSYEQYF	TGTGCCAGCTCACCATCAACGTCGAGCTCCTACGAGCAGTACTTC
NA	TRBV19	TRBJ1-3	NA	CAIHGSGNTIYF	TGTGCCATTCATGGCTCCGGAAACACCATATATTTT
NA	TRBV29-1	TRBJ2-1	TRBD2	CVAGGRTYNEQFF	TGCGTCGCGGGGGGCCGCACCTACAATGAGCAGTTCTTC
NA	TRBV20-1	TRBJ1-2	NA	CSARRDYGYTF	TGCAGTGCTAGACGGGACTATGGCTACACCTTC
NA	TRBV4-1	TRBJ1-4	NA	CASSQDLGQPNEKLFF	TGCGCCAGCAGCCAAGATCTGGGACAACCAAATGAAAAACTGTTTTTT
NA	TRBV5-6	TRBJ1-2	TRBD1	CASSTLGEARGGYTF	TGTGCCAGCAGCACTCTGGGAGAGGCCAGGGGGGGCTACACCTTC
NA	TRBV6-5	TRBJ1-1	TRBD1	CASSPAGGLNTEAFF	TGTGCCAGCAGTCCCGCAGGGGGCTTGAACACTGAAGCTTTCTTT
NA	TRBV7-6	TRBJ2-1	TRBD2	CANSGGGDEQFF	TGTGCCAACAGCGGCGGGGGGGACGAGCAGTTCTTC
NA	TRBV7-2	TRBJ1-5	NA	CASSLQVQSPQHF	TGTGCCAGCAGCTTACAGGTCCAGTCACCCCAGCATTTT
few	TRBV6-5	TRBJ2-3	NA	CASSYIRQGTQYF	TGTGCCAGCAGTTACATCCGGCAGGGGACGCAGTATTTT
NA	TRBV7-8	TRBJ2-7	TRBD2	CASSLVLAGNEQYF	TGTGCCAGCAGCTTAGTCCTAGCGGGGAACGAGCAGTACTTC
NA	TRBV7-5	TRBJ1-5	NA	CARKRGGNQPQHF	TGTGCCAGAAAACGGGGGGGTAATCAGCCCCAGCATTTT
NA	TRBV6-7	TRBJ2-1	NA	CASSSLLTQPHNEQFF	TGTGCCAGCAGTTCCCTCCTGACACAACCGCACAATGAGCAGTTCTTC
NA	TRBV2	TRBJ1-5	TRBD1	CASSELGTVLPNQPQHF	TGTGCCAGCAGTGAACTTGGGACAGTTTTACCCAATCAGCCCCAGCATTTT
NA	TRBV7-2	TRBJ2-5	TRBD1	CASSLGGTEDRPYQETQYF	TGTGCCAGCAGCTTAGGAGGTACCGAGGACAGGCCGTACCAAGAGACCCAGTACTTC